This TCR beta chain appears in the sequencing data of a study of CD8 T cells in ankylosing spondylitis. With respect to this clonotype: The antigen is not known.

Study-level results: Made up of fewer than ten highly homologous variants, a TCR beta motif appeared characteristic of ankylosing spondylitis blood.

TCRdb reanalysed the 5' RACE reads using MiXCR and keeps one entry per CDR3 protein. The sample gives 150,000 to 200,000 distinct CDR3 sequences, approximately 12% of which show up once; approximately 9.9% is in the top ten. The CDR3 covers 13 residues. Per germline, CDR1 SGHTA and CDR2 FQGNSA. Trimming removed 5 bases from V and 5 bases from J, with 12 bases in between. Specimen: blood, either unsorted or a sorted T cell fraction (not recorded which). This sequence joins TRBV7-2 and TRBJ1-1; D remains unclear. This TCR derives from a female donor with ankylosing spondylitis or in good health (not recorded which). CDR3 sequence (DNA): TGTGCCAGCAGCGAAGATAGGTCTACTGAAGCTTTCTTT. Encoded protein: CASSEDRSTEAFF.